Below, one TCR beta chain is given with its context. PCR was run on genomic DNA. Multiplex PCR with 30 forward and 13 reverse primers amplified the TCR beta CDR3. TCRdb re-called the multiplex PCR reads with MiXCR, one entry per CDR3 protein. Of under 300,000 distinct CDR3 sequences listed, 45% to 60% were seen once; the top ten hold approximately 15%. This sample stems from a study of type 1 and type 2 diabetes patients. Study information: Sequencing for the whole study yielded around 19 million paired-end reads.

Material: peripheral blood mononuclear cells (PBMCs). The clonotype originates from a man between 18 and 29 years old with type 2 diabetes.

CDR3 loop: CASSFSGGALDTQYF. The CDR3 DNA reads as TGTGCCAGCAGTTTTAGCGGGGGGGCATTAGATACGCAGTATTTT. The V gene is TRBV7-3, the J gene TRBJ2-3; 11 bases are shared with TRBD2. CDR1 is SGHTA, CDR2 FQGTGA, per germline. CDR3 length: 15 amino acids. V dropped 6 bases and J dropped 5; count of bases not matched to a gene: 7.